This TCR beta chain is drawn from a study of T-cell memory formation after mild COVID-19. Points from the study as a whole: Pre-infection memory held some responding clones, suggesting pre-existing cross-reactive T cells responded. Clones shrinking from day 15 to 85 showed even CD4/CD8 mixes; later expanders tilted CD4+.

In its sample, this clonotype was seen a few times. No antigen is known for it. From 5'RACE with constant-segment primers came TCR alpha and TCR beta cDNA libraries that carried sample barcodes and UMIs. TCRdb reanalysed the 5' RACE reads using MiXCR and keeps one entry per CDR3 protein. Of under 550,000 distinct CDR3 sequences in the sample, 18% were seen once. The receptor was isolated from an adult woman who had mild COVID-19 (a few samples of this study predate the infection). Cell type and time point are not known. Sequences were obtained from PBMCs or a T cell subset sorted from them (not recorded which).

In DNA form, the CDR3 reads TGCGCCAGCAGCTTGGCTAACGCTAACTATGGCTACACCTTC. Protein sequence: CASSLANANYGYTF. The V call is TRBV5-1, the J call TRBJ1-2; D uncertain. CDR3 size: 14 residues. V lost 0 bases and J lost 0, with 6 bases in between. Germline V gene sequence: CDR1 SGHRS, CDR2 YFSETQ.